This is a list of T cell receptor beta chains from one sample in a study of blood T cell repertoires in COVID-19. Measured with immunoSEQ multiplex PCR; TCRdb has only the in-frame clones, and not every one. The data show roughly 230,000 clones, roughly 85% seen once. Sequencing used peripheral blood. The receptors come from a man aged 45-60 years with COVID-19, enrolled during active disease. Both conserved end residues are part of each CDR3. The D gene is left open where the match is weak. A row's size may be missing; if present it is once, few, many or a size class.

CDR3: CASSPGGGYNEQFF
DNA: TGTGCCAGCAGCCCCGGGGGAGGCTACAATGAGCAGTTCTTC
V: TRBV14
D: .
size: .
J: TRBJ2-1

CDR3: CASSLLPPGGVAATNEKLFF
DNA: TGTGCCAGCAGTTTACTTCCGCCAGGGGGCGTAGCGGCAACTAATGAAAAACTGTTTTTT
V: TRBV28
D: TRBD1
size: .
J: TRBJ1-4

CDR3: CASSSPGLGGYTF
DNA: TGTGCCAGCAGCTCGCCGGGACTGGGAGGCTACACCTTC
V: TRBV7-3
D: .
size: few
J: TRBJ1-2

CDR3: CASSGGGGVGYEQYF
DNA: TGTGCCAGCAGCGGAGGCGGGGGCGTTGGTTACGAGCAGTACTTC
V: TRBV2
D: .
size: many
J: TRBJ2-7

CDR3: CASSHGQGAYEQYF
DNA: TGCGCCAGCAGTCATGGACAGGGGGCCTACGAGCAGTACTTC
V: TRBV10-2
D: TRBD1
size: .
J: TRBJ2-7

CDR3: CASSGTGNTGELFF
DNA: TGTGCCAGCAGCGGGACAGGGAACACCGGGGAGCTGTTTTTT
V: TRBV13
D: TRBD1
size: .
J: TRBJ2-2

CDR3: CASSEAAGGDTQYF
DNA: TGTGCCAGCAGTGAAGCAGCGGGCGGAGATACGCAGTATTTT
V: TRBV6-1
D: .
size: .
J: TRBJ2-3

CDR3: CASSPTDRGRTGELFF
DNA: TGTGCCAGCAGCCCTACGGACAGGGGGCGCACCGGGGAGCTGTTTTTT
V: TRBV11-2
D: TRBD1
size: .
J: TRBJ2-2

CDR3: CASRTSARYEQYF
DNA: TGTGCCAGCAGAACTAGCGCCCGCTACGAGCAGTACTTC
V: TRBV12-3/TRBV12-4
D: TRBD2
size: .
J: TRBJ2-7

CDR3: CASSLGLATGELFF
DNA: TGTGCCAGCAGCCTCGGACTAGCCACCGGGGAGCTGTTTTTT
V: TRBV7-2
D: TRBD2
size: .
J: TRBJ2-2

CDR3: CASSATSGTVYGYTF
DNA: TGTGCCAGCAGCGCGACTTCCGGGACAGTCTATGGCTACACCTTC
V: TRBV9
D: TRBD1
size: .
J: TRBJ1-2

CDR3: CASSFVQGGGELFF
DNA: TGTGCCAGCAGCTTTGTCCAGGGAGGCGGGGAGCTGTTTTTT
V: TRBV11-2
D: .
size: .
J: TRBJ2-2

CDR3: CASSLDADSNTEAFF
DNA: TGTGCCAGCAGCTTAGATGCGGACTCGAACACTGAAGCTTTCTTT
V: TRBV11-3
D: .
size: .
J: TRBJ1-1

CDR3: CASSSGEAAQHF
DNA: TGTGCCAGCAGTTCCGGGGAGGCCGCCCAGCATTTT
V: TRBV28
D: .
size: once
J: TRBJ1-5

CDR3: CAWSVLQGAGELFF
DNA: TGTGCCTGGAGTGTACTCCAGGGGGCCGGGGAGCTGTTTTTT
V: TRBV30
D: TRBD1
size: .
J: TRBJ2-2

CDR3: CASGGRDSDDEQFF
DNA: TGTGCCAGCGGAGGTCGCGATTCTGACGATGAGCAGTTCTTC
V: TRBV2
D: .
size: .
J: TRBJ2-1

CDR3: CASSPTRVSYNEQFF
DNA: TGTGCCAGCAGCCCGACTAGAGTCTCCTACAATGAGCAGTTCTTC
V: TRBV7-2
D: .
size: .
J: TRBJ2-1

CDR3: CASRLTSDQPQHF
DNA: TGTGCCAGCAGATTAACCAGTGATCAGCCCCAGCATTTT
V: TRBV2
D: .
size: .
J: TRBJ1-5

CDR3: CASSLGTGANTEAFF
DNA: TGTGCCAGTAGTCTGGGGACAGGGGCGAACACTGAAGCTTTCTTT
V: TRBV19
D: TRBD1
size: .
J: TRBJ1-1

CDR3: CASSLGSGVRSEKLFF
DNA: TGTGCCAGCAGCCTGGGTTCAGGGGTCAGAAGCGAAAAACTGTTTTTT
V: TRBV7-9
D: .
size: .
J: TRBJ1-4

CDR3: CATSEGTGDGYTF
DNA: TGTGCCACCAGTGAGGGGACAGGGGATGGCTACACCTTC
V: TRBV24-1
D: TRBD1
size: .
J: TRBJ1-2

CDR3: CASSPHTGQGNEKLFF
DNA: TGTGCCAGCAGCCCACACACGGGACAGGGGAATGAAAAACTGTTTTTT
V: TRBV3-1/TRBV3-2
D: TRBD1
size: .
J: TRBJ1-4

CDR3: CASSQDSSSGGDTQYF
DNA: TGTGCCAGCAGCCAAGATTCGTCTAGCGGGGGAGATACGCAGTATTTT
V: TRBV4-2
D: TRBD2
size: .
J: TRBJ2-3

CDR3: CASRDRGGEQYF
DNA: TGTGCCAGCAGAGACAGGGGTGGGGAGCAGTACTTC
V: TRBV28
D: TRBD1
size: .
J: TRBJ2-7

CDR3: CASSSGQGNNSPLHF
DNA: TGTGCCAGCAGTTCGGGACAGGGGAATAATTCACCCCTCCACTTT
V: TRBV6-5
D: TRBD1
size: .
J: TRBJ1-6

CDR3: CASSQAPDSSYEQYF
DNA: TGTGCCAGCAGCCAAGCCCCGGACAGCTCCTACGAGCAGTACTTC
V: TRBV3-1/TRBV3-2
D: .
size: .
J: TRBJ2-7

CDR3: CATSARGEKLFF
DNA: TGTGCCACCAGTGCCCGGGGGGAAAAACTGTTTTTT
V: TRBV24-1
D: .
size: once
J: TRBJ1-4

CDR3: CASSPHGQSYEQYF
DNA: TGTGCCAGCAGCCCCCACGGACAGTCTTACGAGCAGTACTTC
V: TRBV7-3
D: .
size: .
J: TRBJ2-7

CDR3: CASSKIETGGYNEQFF
DNA: TGTGCCAGTAGTAAGATTGAGACAGGGGGCTACAATGAGCAGTTCTTC
V: TRBV19
D: TRBD1
size: few
J: TRBJ2-1

CDR3: CAWRETGTYEQYF
DNA: TGTGCCTGGAGGGAGACAGGGACCTACGAGCAGTACTTC
V: TRBV30
D: TRBD1
size: .
J: TRBJ2-7

CDR3: CASSRSTGLTQYF
DNA: TGTGCCAGCAGCAGATCGACAGGGCTTACGCAGTATTTT
V: TRBV5-6
D: TRBD1
size: .
J: TRBJ2-3

CDR3: CAWRESGEAFF
DNA: TGTGCCTGGAGAGAATCAGGTGAAGCTTTCTTT
V: TRBV30
D: .
size: .
J: TRBJ1-1

CDR3: CASSPGGNQPQHF
DNA: TGTGCCAGCTCACCAGGCGGAAATCAGCCCCAGCATTTT
V: TRBV18
D: .
size: .
J: TRBJ1-5

CDR3: CASSKTGVGTGELFF
DNA: TGTGCCAGTAGCAAGACAGGGGTTGGCACCGGGGAGCTGTTTTTT
V: TRBV19
D: TRBD1
size: .
J: TRBJ2-2

CDR3: CASSLIAGRGTGELFF
DNA: TGTGCCAGCAGCCTCATAGCGGGGCGGGGCACCGGGGAGCTGTTTTTT
V: TRBV7-2
D: TRBD2
size: .
J: TRBJ2-2

CDR3: CARSGRGGSTEAFF
DNA: TGTGCCAGAAGCGGGCGAGGGGGCAGCACTGAAGCTTTCTTT
V: TRBV5-3
D: TRBD1
size: .
J: TRBJ1-1

CDR3: CASSLRASGGAETQYF
DNA: TGTGCCAGCAGTTTAAGAGCTAGCGGGGGGGCGGAGACCCAGTACTTC
V: TRBV27
D: TRBD2
size: .
J: TRBJ2-5

CDR3: CASSWTGEGYEQYF
DNA: TGTGCCAGTAGCTGGACAGGGGAGGGTTACGAGCAGTACTTC
V: TRBV19
D: TRBD1
size: few
J: TRBJ2-7

CDR3: CASTDAGTLNTGELFF
DNA: TGTGCCAGCACCGACGCCGGGACTTTGAACACCGGGGAGCTGTTTTTT
V: TRBV7-3
D: .
size: .
J: TRBJ2-2

CDR3: CASSAHRPGQGRTGELFF
DNA: TGTGCCAGCAGCGCGCACAGACCGGGACAGGGGAGGACCGGGGAGCTGTTTTTT
V: TRBV9
D: TRBD1
size: .
J: TRBJ2-2

CDR3: CASSPGQGVWDTEAFF
DNA: TGTGCCAGCAGCCCGGGACAGGGTGTATGGGACACTGAAGCTTTCTTT
V: TRBV7-3
D: TRBD1
size: .
J: TRBJ1-1

CDR3: CASSQPGIEAFF
DNA: TGTGCCAGCAGCCAGCCAGGGATTGAAGCTTTCTTT
V: TRBV12-3/TRBV12-4
D: .
size: once
J: TRBJ1-1

CDR3: CASSQDFGVSLHF
DNA: TGCGCCAGCAGCCAAGATTTCGGGGTCTCCCTCCACTTT
V: TRBV4-1
D: .
size: .
J: TRBJ1-6

CDR3: CASSPGLAPQETQYF
DNA: TGTGCCAGCAGCCCCGGACTAGCCCCACAAGAGACCCAGTACTTC
V: TRBV3-1/TRBV3-2
D: TRBD2
size: .
J: TRBJ2-5

CDR3: CASSLQGRSTEAFF
DNA: TGTGCCAGCAGTCTACAGGGGAGGAGCACTGAAGCTTTCTTT
V: TRBV25-1
D: TRBD1
size: .
J: TRBJ1-1

CDR3: CASSQTPTGNTEAFF
DNA: TGTGCCAGCAGCCAAACTCCGACAGGGAACACTGAAGCTTTCTTT
V: TRBV4-2
D: .
size: .
J: TRBJ1-1

CDR3: CASSFKDRGLGTGELFF
DNA: TGTGCCAGCAGCTTTAAAGACAGGGGGCTGGGGACCGGGGAGCTGTTTTTT
V: TRBV5-6
D: TRBD1
size: .
J: TRBJ2-2

CDR3: CATSGGDRANYGYTF
DNA: TGTGCCACCAGTGGTGGGGACAGAGCTAACTATGGCTACACCTTC
V: TRBV24-1
D: TRBD1
size: .
J: TRBJ1-2

CDR3: CASSERGSTDTQYF
DNA: TGTGCCAGCAGTGAAAGGGGGAGCACAGATACGCAGTATTTT
V: TRBV6-4
D: .
size: few
J: TRBJ2-3

CDR3: CAGTPYRTALLRDTEAFF
DNA: TGTGCCGGGACCCCTTATCGGACAGCGCTCTTAAGGGACACTGAAGCTTTCTTT
V: TRBV5-4
D: .
size: .
J: TRBJ1-1

CDR3: CASSWAQGSGNTIYF
DNA: TGTGCCAGCAGCTGGGCCCAGGGTTCTGGAAACACCATATATTTT
V: TRBV7-2
D: .
size: .
J: TRBJ1-3

CDR3: CASSQVLLSPGTGELFF
DNA: TGTGCCAGCAGCCAAGTACTCCTATCCCCGGGTACCGGGGAGCTGTTTTTT
V: TRBV3-1/TRBV3-2
D: .
size: .
J: TRBJ2-2

CDR3: CASSPPKGQGVSYEQYF
DNA: TGCGCCAGCAGCCCCCCCAAGGGACAGGGAGTCTCCTACGAGCAGTACTTC
V: TRBV5-1
D: TRBD1
size: .
J: TRBJ2-7

CDR3: CASSISDYGYTF
DNA: TGTGCCAGTAGTATCTCGGACTATGGCTACACCTTC
V: TRBV19
D: .
size: .
J: TRBJ1-2